These 16 T cell receptor beta chains came from one sample sequenced in a study of T cell repertoires in cytomegalovirus infection. MiXCR, run by TCRdb on the reads, gives a single entry per CDR3 protein. The repertoire consists of around 630,000 distinct CDR3 sequences, with roughly 24% occurring once and the leading ten covering around 8%. Sequenced sample: CD8+ T cells from PBMCs. The receptor source for this set is a human donor in good health (CMV status not recorded). Some clones in this sample may be carry-over from other donors' samples.

This clonotype was seen repeatedly, ten times or more. This chain uses TRBV28 with TRBJ1-5, with TRBD1 as a possible D gene (6 bases). CDR3 size: 17 residues. V was pared by 2 bases and J by 2 bases, with 16 bases between. Germline assignment: CDR1 MDHEN and CDR2 SYDVKM. The CDR3 DNA follows: TGTGCCAGCAGTTTAACTCGGGGGGCGCGGGGCAATCAGCCCCAGCATTTT. This gives the protein CASSLTRGARGNQPQHF.

This clonotype came up a few times. The chain employs TRBV6-2 or TRBV6-3 and TRBJ2-1; D unresolved. V lost 2 bases to trimming and J lost 4 bases, with 12 bases between them. This CDR3 is built from 15 residues. The germline V gene has CDR1 MNHEY and CDR2 SVGEGT. CDR3: CASSYLSQYYNEQFF. As DNA, the CDR3 is TGTGCCAGCAGTTACCTCTCCCAGTATTACAATGAGCAGTTCTTC.

A single count supports this clonotype. The chain carries TRBV3-1 and TRBJ2-1; D is ambiguous. The ends were cut back, 1 base at V and 2 bases at J, with 9 bases in the middle. Per germline, CDR1 LGHDT and CDR2 YNNKEL (reference sequence). This CDR3 has 15 residues. The CDR3 sequence is CASSQVIGTYNEQFF. The CDR3 nucleotides are TGTGCCAGCAGCCAAGTGATAGGAACCTACAATGAGCAGTTCTTC.

CDR3 region: CALGPETTDYGYTF. The CDR3 DNA is TGTGCTCTTGGTCCGGAGACCACGGACTATGGCTACACCTTC. The V gene is TRBV7-9, the J gene TRBJ1-2, with D uncertain. The germline V gene encodes CDR1 SEHNR and CDR2 FQNEAQ (reference sequence). CDR3 length: 14 amino acids.

This clonotype was detected only a few times. The chain is built from TRBV14 and TRBJ2-1, with 9 positions matching TRBD1. Unmatched junction bases numbered 7, after V lost 1 base and J lost 6 bases. The CDR3 extends over 16 amino acids. Germline CDR1 is SGHDN and CDR2 is FVKESK. CDR3 bases: TGTGCCAGCAGCCAAGTACCCCTGGACAGGGGCAATGAGCAGTTCTTC. Amino acid sequence: CASSQVPLDRGNEQFF.

This clonotype was counted only a few times. The genes are TRBV7-9 and TRBJ2-1, with 10 bases aligning to TRBD1. The CDR3 is 15 amino acids. The germline gives CDR1 SEHNR, CDR2 FQNEAQ (reference sequence). J lost 8 bases, V lost 1 base, and 5 bases had no gene match. The CDR3 nucleotides are TGTGCCAGCAGCTTAGTGAGGACAGGGGGGGATGAGCAGTTCTTC. Its protein product is CASSLVRTGGDEQFF.

This clonotype came up a few times. V and J are TRBV7-8 and TRBJ1-5; D is unclear. The germline CDR1 and CDR2 sequences are SGHVS and FQNEAQ. V was clipped by 4 bases and J by 5 bases, with 15 bases between them. This CDR3 spans 15 amino acids. The CDR3, as DNA: TGTGCCAGCAGCTCCCCTCTGGCCGGGGATCAGCCCCAGCATTTT. Its protein is CASSSPLAGDQPQHF.

The chain employs TRBV25-1 and TRBJ2-7; 12 bases map to TRBD2. The V gene's germline CDR1 is MGHDK and CDR2 SYGVNS. This CDR3 region has 18 residues. The junction had 16 bases not matched to a gene; V was cut back by 3 bases and J by 7 bases. The CDR3 bases are TGTGCCAGCAGTGATTTCTCTTACGGGACTAGCGGGTCGTGGGAGCAGTACTTC. Its translation: CASSDFSYGTSGSWEQYF.

This rearrangement joins TRBV6-1 to TRBJ2-3; TRBD2 matches 9 bases. V shed 3 bases, J shed 1 base, and the junction held 8 bases outside the gene matches. The V gene's germline CDR1 is MNHNS and CDR2 SASEGT. The CDR3 consists of 17 residues. CDR3 coding DNA: TGTGCCAGCAGTGAGACTAGCGGATCTTTTGGCACAGATACGCAGTATTTT. It yields the protein CASSETSGSFGTDTQYF.

This clonotype has at least ten counts. The V and J genes are TRBV14 and TRBJ1-1, with TRBD1 as a possible D gene (6 bases). Between the trimmed V and J ends, which lost 5 bases and 4 bases, there was a span of 17 bases. CDR3 length: 15 residues. Germline lookup yields CDR1 SGHDN and CDR2 FVKESK. The chain's CDR3 is CASSARGTLVTEAFF. The CDR3 DNA sequence: TGTGCCAGCAGCGCCAGGGGTACGTTGGTCACTGAAGCTTTCTTT.

This clonotype was seen many times. The chain couples TRBV7-2 to TRBJ2-2, with 12 bases matching TRBD2. Looked up from germline, CDR1 is SGHTA and CDR2 is FQGNSA. J gave up 0 bases and V 5 bases, and 10 bases lay outside the gene matches. The CDR3 sequence is 19 residues long. The CDR3 sequence: CASSLLGLAGPSNTGELFF. CDR3 sequence (DNA): TGTGCCAGCAGCCTACTCGGACTAGCGGGGCCCTCGAACACCGGGGAGCTGTTTTTT.

This clonotype was seen a handful of times. This chain's CDR3 is CASGPTDQPQHF. The DNA of the CDR3 is TGTGCCAGCGGCCCTACGGACCAGCCCCAGCATTTT. This chain uses TRBV25-1 with TRBJ1-5; D gene uncertain. V gave up 8 bases and J gave up 7 bases, with 12 bases separating them. The CDR3 sequence is 12 residues long. Germline CDR1 and CDR2: MGHDK and SYGVNS.

In its sample, this clonotype was seen many times. V usage is TRBV28 and J usage is TRBJ2-3, with 8 bases that match TRBD2. The CDR3 loop spans 14 amino acids. Germline lookup yields CDR1 MDHEN and CDR2 SYDVKM. V shed 5 bases, J shed 1 base, and the junction held 2 bases outside the gene matches. In DNA, the CDR3 is TGTGCCAGCAGTCTTAGCGGGGGCACAGATACGCAGTATTTT. Its protein is CASSLSGGTDTQYF.

This clonotype was seen a handful of times. The gene calls are TRBV20-1 and TRBJ2-1, with TRBD1 matching 7 bases. V shed 6 bases, J shed 7 bases, and the junction held 12 bases outside the gene matches. The CDR3 is made up of 14 amino acids. Germline V gene sequence: CDR1 DFQATT, CDR2 SNEGSKA (reference sequence). The chain's CDR3 is CSAGERGPWNEQFF. CDR3 nucleotide sequence: TGCAGTGCCGGAGAGAGGGGGCCGTGGAATGAGCAGTTCTTC.

The V and J genes are TRBV4-2 and TRBJ2-1; 12 bases agree with TRBD1. The CDR3 has 15 amino acids. The germline CDR1 and CDR2 sequences are LGHNA and YNFKEQ. Germline trimming cut 3 bases from V and 8 bases from J; bases unmatched to any gene: 5. CDR3 in amino acids: CASSHGTGGADEQFF. The CDR3 nucleotides are TGTGCCAGCAGCCACGGGACAGGGGGCGCGGATGAGCAGTTCTTC.

This clonotype was observed a few times. CDR3 protein: CASSGASEQYF. DNA of the CDR3: TGTGCCAGCAGCGGGGCATCGGAGCAGTACTTC. This chain uses TRBV11-1 with TRBJ2-7, with D possibly TRBD1 on 5 matching bases. This CDR3 spans 11 amino acids. In germline, CDR1 is SGHAT, CDR2 FQDESV (reference sequence). V lost 5 bases, J lost 7 bases, and 9 bases lay in between.